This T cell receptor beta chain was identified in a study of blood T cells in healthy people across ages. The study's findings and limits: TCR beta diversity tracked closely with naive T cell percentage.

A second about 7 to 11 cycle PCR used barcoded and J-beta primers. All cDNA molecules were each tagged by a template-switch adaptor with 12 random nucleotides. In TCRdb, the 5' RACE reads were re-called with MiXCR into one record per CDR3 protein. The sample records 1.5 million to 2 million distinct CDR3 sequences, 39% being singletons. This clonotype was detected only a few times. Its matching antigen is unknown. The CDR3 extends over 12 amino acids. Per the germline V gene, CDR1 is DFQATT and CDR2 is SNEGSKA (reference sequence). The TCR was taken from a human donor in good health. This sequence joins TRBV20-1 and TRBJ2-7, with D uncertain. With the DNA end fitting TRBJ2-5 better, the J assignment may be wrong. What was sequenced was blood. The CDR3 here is CSATHPPGTQYF. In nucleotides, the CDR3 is TGCAGTGCTACACATCCGCCCGGGACCCAGTACTTC.